This entry concerns a single TCR beta chain. What it recognizes is unknown. PCR was performed using 60 Vbeta and 13 Jbeta primers. Clones were sequenced by immunoSEQ multiplex PCR, and TCRdb holds only the in-frame ones, with some missing. The sample has some 200,000 clones; about 70% are singletons. The sample comes from a study of cytomegalovirus exposure and HLA in healthy donors. Whole-study context: Inside one of the first data releases sat about 91 million unique TCRs taken from HLA-typed donors. General study findings and limits: Cytomegalovirus-associated status was assigned to fewer than 200 TCR beta chains. Being productive about 87% or about 30% of the time was typical of most TCR beta V segments in an earlier analysis.

Between the trimmed V and J ends, which lost 1 base and 5 bases, there was a span of 14 bases. Per germline, CDR1 LGHNA and CDR2 YNFKEQ. There are 15 residues in the CDR3. This TCR came from a man aged 35-49 years in good health and CMV-seropositive. The chain employs TRBV4-2 and TRBJ2-5; D ambiguous. Sequencing input: PBMCs. Here the CDR3 reads CASSQVESSEETQYF. The CDR3 coding sequence is TGTGCCAGCAGCCAAGTCGAATCTTCGGAGGAGACCCAGTACTTC.